This TCR beta chain was profiled in a study of blood T cell repertoires in COVID-19. Study in general: Sites across the United States, Italy and Spain contributed samples from acute and convalescent COVID-19.

In assigning cohorts, the study relied on participant-reported clinical history. Cohort 3 recovery required two negative PCRs, clearance, or symptom resolution. Sequencing used immunoSEQ multiplex PCR; TCRdb keeps in-frame clones, though not all of them. This sample has under 300,000 clones, with 88% found just once. Germline values: CDR1 SGHAT, CDR2 FQNNGV. V shed 6 bases and J shed 0 bases, with 15 bases lying between them. This CDR3 spans 16 amino acids. The sequencing input was PBMCs or T cells enriched from blood (not recorded which). The TCR originated in a woman between 45 and 60 years old who had recovered from COVID-19. This chain joins TRBV11-2 and TRBJ2-1; a weak D match, TRBD2 (6 bases). Here the CDR3 reads CASRNPGLRSYNEQFF. The CDR3 DNA sequence: TGTGCCAGCAGAAACCCGGGACTCCGCTCCTACAATGAGCAGTTCTTC.